This T cell receptor (beta chain) emerged from a study of cytomegalovirus exposure and HLA in healthy donors (dated by TCRdb to about 2017). With regard to the full study: An earlier analysis of about 560 of the donors reported 250 to 300 Gb of sequence data and 117 million unique TCR beta sequences obtained from around 170 million T cells. Approximately 330 gigabases of sequencing data and roughly 80 million unique TCR sequences made up an early release that covered several hundred HLA-typed donors. Among the roughly 390 genotyped donors, 81% belonged to the genetic ancestry cluster associated with self-reported Caucasian donors. The aim of the study was to test whether cataloging public T cell receptors could identify signatures of past pathogen exposure. The T cell repertoires of some 670 subjects were profiled by immunosequencing and related to cytomegalovirus serostatus. In addition to the first cohort of around 670 subjects, a separate validation cohort of 120 different subjects was used. The study combined high-throughput TCR immunosequencing, statistical association of individual TCRs with disease status, and machine learning to predict cytomegalovirus infection status. A later analysis re-analyzed previously published TCR beta repertoires from 666 donors and added high-resolution HLA genotyping to study TCR occurrence patterns. In the later analysis, no new phenotypic data were used to find candidate immune exposures; instead, reliance was placed on TCR beta sequences and their occurrence across donors. An earlier analysis of 500 to 650 of the donors applied high-throughput TCR beta sequencing to assess whether each TCR beta V gene segment acted as functional or pseudogenic. Donor age, sex, ethnicity and CMV serostatus were collected together with the repertoire data. In a later genetic analysis, genome-wide SNP genotypes for 398 of the 666 donors were used, and that subset was treated as a discovery cohort. All discovery cohort repertoires had been generated using a single sequencing platform. HLA typing covered class I and class II loci at four-digit resolution. The number of typed donors differed by locus: about 629-630 for A, B, C, DRB1 and DQB1; approximately 530 for DQA1; 600 to 610 for DPA1; and some 450 for DPB1. Because of strong linkage in the cohort, four to six DR-DQ haplotypes were treated as single units for association and clustering. Across some 400 genotyped donors of the cohort, an average of about 250,000 unique TCR beta nucleotide sequences per donor were sequenced, and roughly a sixth of those sequences were non-productive.

Turning to this clone: Its antigen target is currently unknown. No per-base quality is available; no much larger clone lies one base away.

Overall study outcomes, separate from this receptor: Only TCR beta chains were sequenced in this cohort, and the absence of alpha or paired-chain data limited detectable features. In a later analysis, TCR association rates were found to vary across HLA loci, with the most associated TCRs seen for DRB1 alleles and the fewest for HLA-C alleles. A later analysis found that HLA-associated TCR beta chains were more clonally expanded and had lower generation probabilities than equally common non-associated chains. A later analysis found that most CMV-associated TCR beta chains appeared HLA-restricted, with HLA associations seemingly driven largely by CMV exposure. Broadly in line with IMGT annotations, most TCR beta V segments showed up in productive rearrangements about 87% or about 30% of the time in an earlier analysis of a few hundred of the donors. Because counts were too low, some 17 rarely observed V segments, including chromosome 9 orphons, were excluded from the earlier analysis of 587 of the donors. A further reported finding was that TCR beta sequences accurately predicted the HLA-A and HLA-B alleles for most subjects in the first cohort. A group of highly shared sequence variants was considered likely to be a technical artifact of the sequencing pipeline. Three of the identified cytomegalovirus-associated TCR beta chains were confirmed in vitro to be specific for cytomegalovirus antigens. The presence/absence analyses assumed that sequencing depth was roughly uniform across donors, and that assumption may not be true. An association between a missense DCLRE1C variant and V-gene and J-gene trimming of TCR beta chains was found in a later genetic analysis and replicated in an independent cohort. Most TCR sequences were seen in very few donors, while some public TCRs were found in many individuals. The authors suggested that the approach could potentially be generalized to other disease states and immunological phenotypes. At a false discovery rate of 0.05, a later analysis linked 16,000 or so TCR beta sequences to specific HLA alleles. According to a later analysis, parvovirus B19, influenza, CMV and Epstein-Barr virus appeared linked to several top co-occurrence clusters. Some IMGT-functional V segments, including TRBV6-2 and TRBV6-3, could not be told apart with the 87-base-pair reads, so those segments were excluded. Assigning TCR associations to individual alleles was difficult when HLA alleles, especially DR and DQ, strongly co-occurred. The classifier was reported to diagnose cytomegalovirus status with high specificity and sensitivity in both the original cohort and the validation cohort. Because HLA typing was unavailable for some donors at each locus, only the typed subset was used in association tests. The study gave a list of 150 to 200 TCR beta chains associated with cytomegalovirus. Linkage disequilibrium might explain the correlated functional status among segregating V segments, but an unknown experimental factor could not be excluded. Compared with the 666-donor mean, donors in an Asian-associated ancestry cluster had fewer N-insertions in productive TCRs, according to a later genetic analysis. The only immune exposure information available for the cohort was CMV serostatus.

The cohort comprised 550 to 700 healthy bone marrow donors. At the time of sampling, all cohort members were nominally healthy, though unrecorded immune exposures were likely present. The donor tested CMV seronegative and was one of the 352 seronegative cohort members. A peripheral blood sample was provided by each donor, and peripheral blood mononuclear cells were used for TCR beta sequencing. The Qiagen DNeasy Blood Extraction Kit was used to extract genomic DNA from the blood cell samples. V lost 0 bases and J lost 6 bases, and the count of bases not matched to a germline gene is 8. CDR1 SGHAT and CDR2 FQNNGV were looked up in the germline V gene. The CDR3 runs 16 amino acids, cysteine and phenylalanine included. The entry retains the CDR3 DNA only, 48 bases that are in frame from base 1. Receptor amplification or capture employed the immunoSEQ multiplex PCR assay. For the multiplex PCR, a mixture combining 60 forward primers for TCR Vbeta segments and 13 reverse primers for TCR Jbeta segments was used. A multiplex PCR assay on genomic DNA amplified the CDR3 region of rearranged TCR beta genes. The Illumina HiSeq System was used to sequence the amplified TCR beta libraries as 87-base-pair reads. The original methods were these. A later analysis counted around 72 million unique TCR beta chains across the 670 or so repertoires, and some 11 million of these chains were shared by at least two donors. Raw reads were error-corrected and collapsed into unique sequences by a nearest-neighbor algorithm in which closely related sequences were merged to remove PCR and sequencing errors. V, D and J gene segments were assigned by aligning CDR3 sequences to IMGT reference sequences. Each retained sequence needed at least a six-nucleotide match to both a V gene segment and a J gene segment. A rearrangement was called productive if the CDR3 had no stop codons and remained in frame with V and J, and every other rearrangement was called non-productive. Following IMGT convention, CDR3 was defined as the stretch from the second conserved V-encoded cysteine up to the conserved J-encoded phenylalanine. Sequences without an unambiguous match to a single V gene segment were excluded from the earlier analysis of a few hundred of the donors. In an earlier analysis of some 590 of the donors, a V segment was called functional when productive rearrangements were above 56.7%, and segregating when the standard deviation between donors exceeded 5%. A statistical classification framework was built for diagnosing cytomegalovirus status from the catalog of TCR beta chain sequences. V and J gene assignment, in a later analysis, came from comparing TCR nucleotide sequences with IMGT/GENE-DB human TR gene sequences. Using the TCRdist pipeline, a later analysis assigned CDR3 sequences along with most-parsimonious VDJ recombination scenarios. In a later analysis, each TCR beta chain was defined by its CDR3 amino acid sequence together with its V-gene family, and reads without a unique V-gene family were excluded. A later analysis removed roughly 590 highly shared, low-generation-probability nucleotide sequences to deal with suspected cross-contamination and a sequencing artifact. A later analysis calculated a clonal expansion index for each public chain from normalized within-repertoire ranks of inferred template counts. In a later analysis, generation probabilities were computed using a VDJ recombination model fitted to out-of-frame rearrangements, and the results were checked against IGoR. In a later analysis, TCR-TCR, TCR-HLA and TCR-CMV co-occurrence was scored with hypergeometric tests, and a repertoire-size bias correction was applied to TCR pairs. To estimate false discovery rates, a later analysis permuted the HLA or CMV assignments 20 times. A later analysis grouped co-occurring TCRs with DBSCAN, adding TCRdist sequence similarity when clustering within HLA-allele-positive subsets. Repertoires with fewer than 30,000 or more than 120,000 public chains, plus five repertoires with anomalous nucleotide sharing, were excluded from co-occurrence clustering. TCRdb took this table from immuneACCESS and kept in-frame rearrangements with V and J called. Such tables lack part of the clones; where checked against another copy, unresolved V genes explain under half of the gap, and the rest is unexplained. V, J and clone size were drawn from that table, and D and trimming were deduced from the DNA. The sample table shows more than 60,000 clones, and over 75% are seen once. Around 4% of the sample belongs to the ten largest clones.

Sequencing was carried out using PBMCs. This receptor was identified in a woman aged 25 to 39 in good health and CMV-seronegative. The chain joins TRBV11-2 to TRBJ2-7; the central 10 bases match TRBD2. The nucleotide sequence is TGTGCCAGCAGCTTAGAGCCGGGACTAGCGCTACGCGAGCAGTACTTC. It specifies CASSLEPGLALREQYF.